Shown below are 6 T cell receptor beta chains from a single sample sequenced in a study of blood T cell repertoires in COVID-19. The assay was immunoSEQ multiplex PCR, and TCRdb's table has in-frame clones only and misses some. The data hold approximately 250,000 clones, with more than 70% observed a single time. The sequencing input was PBMCs or T cells enriched from blood (not recorded which). The receptors were sampled from a middle-aged woman with acute COVID-19.

This chain connects TRBV24-1 to TRBJ1-5, with 10 nucleotides matching TRBD1. The V gene's germline CDR1 is KGHDR and CDR2 SFDVKD. The CDR3 covers 16 residues. Losses at the gene ends were 4 bases for V and 11 bases for J; bases not matched to a gene: 13. The CDR3 DNA sequence: TGTGCCACCAGTGACCGGGGACAGGGGAAGACTACGACCCAGCATTTT. This codes for CATSDRGQGKTTTQHF.

The rearrangement uses TRBV5-4 and TRBJ2-1; D unclear. V was cut by 4 bases and J by 0 bases, with 8 bases left in between. Per the germline V gene, CDR1 is SGHNT and CDR2 is YYREEE (reference sequence). The CDR3 has 14 amino acids. CDR3 protein: CASSPTGSYNEQFF. CDR3 bases: TGTGCCAGCAGCCCGACTGGCTCCTACAATGAGCAGTTCTTC.

J is TRBJ2-7 and V is TRBV5-4; D is unresolved. The CDR3 spans 14 residues. V was trimmed by 0 bases and J by 1 base, leaving 8 bases between them. Per germline, CDR1 SGHNT and CDR2 YYREEE (reference sequence). CDR3 in DNA: TGTGCCAGCAGCTTGGTGACTGAGTCCTACGAGCAGTACTTC. Translating it yields CASSLVTESYEQYF. Full variable domain (outside the CDR3, taken from reference TRBV5-4 and TRBJ2-7): ETGVTQSPTHLIKTRGQQVTLRCSSQSGHNTVSWYQQALGQGPQFIFQYYREEENGRGNFPPRFSGLQFPNYSSELNVNALELDDSALYLCASSLVTESYEQYFGPGTRLTVT.

This clone was found a few times. This chain links TRBV28 with TRBJ2-5, with a weak D call TRBD1 (5 bases). The germline V and J ends were trimmed by 6 bases and 2 bases, with 10 bases remaining between them. This CDR3 has 13 residues. Per the germline V gene, CDR1 is MDHEN and CDR2 is SYDVKM. The DNA of the CDR3 is TGTGCCAGCAGCTGGACAAATCAAGAGACCCAGTACTTC. Its translation: CASSWTNQETQYF.

The chain is built from TRBV12-3 or TRBV12-4 and TRBJ2-1, with 7 bases identical to TRBD2. V was clipped by 11 bases and J by 10 bases; unmatched bases: 14. The CDR3 runs 13 residues. CDR3 protein: CALGEAGVGEQFF. In DNA form, the CDR3 reads TGTGCCCTTGGGGAGGCGGGAGTGGGGGAGCAGTTCTTC.

This chain links TRBV28 with TRBJ2-7; TRBD2 agrees at 8 bases. Germline V CDR1 and CDR2: MDHEN, SYDVKM. V was pared by 9 bases and J by 0 bases, with 4 bases of the junction left unmatched. The length of the CDR3 is 13 residues. CDR3 nucleotides: TGTGCCAGTGGACTAGCTGCCTCCTACGAGCAGTACTTC. Translating it yields CASGLAASYEQYF. The variable domain in full, with the rest retrieved from reference TRBV28 and TRBJ2-7, is DVKVTQSSRYLVKRTGEKVFLECVQDMDHENMFWYRQDPGLGLRLIYFSYDVKMKEKGDIPEGYSVSREKKERFSLILESASTNQTSMYLCASGLAASYEQYFGPGTRLTVT.